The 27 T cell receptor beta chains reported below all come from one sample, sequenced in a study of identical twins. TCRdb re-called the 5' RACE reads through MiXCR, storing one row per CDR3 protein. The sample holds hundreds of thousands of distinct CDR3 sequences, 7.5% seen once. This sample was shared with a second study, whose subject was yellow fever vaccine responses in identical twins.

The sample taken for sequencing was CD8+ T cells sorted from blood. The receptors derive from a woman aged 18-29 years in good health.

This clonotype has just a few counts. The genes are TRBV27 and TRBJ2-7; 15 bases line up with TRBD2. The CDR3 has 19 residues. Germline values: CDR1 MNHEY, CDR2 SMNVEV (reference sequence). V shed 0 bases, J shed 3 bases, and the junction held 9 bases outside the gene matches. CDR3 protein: CASSLSSTGLAGGGYEQYF. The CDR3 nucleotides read TGTGCCAGCAGTTTATCCTCAACGGGACTAGCGGGAGGTGGCTACGAGCAGTACTTC.

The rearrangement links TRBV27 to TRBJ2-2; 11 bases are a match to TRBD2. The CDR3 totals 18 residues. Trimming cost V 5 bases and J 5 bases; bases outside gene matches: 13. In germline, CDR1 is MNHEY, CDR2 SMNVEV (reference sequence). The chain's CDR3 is CASSHPFPGLAETGELFF. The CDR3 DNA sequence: TGTGCCAGCAGTCACCCCTTCCCGGGACTAGCGGAGACCGGGGAGCTGTTTTTT.

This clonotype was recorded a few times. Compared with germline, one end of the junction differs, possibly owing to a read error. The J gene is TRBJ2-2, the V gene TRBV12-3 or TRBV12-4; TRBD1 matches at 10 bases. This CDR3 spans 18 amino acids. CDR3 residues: CASSPWDRGSANTGELFF. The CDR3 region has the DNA TGTGCCAGCAGTCCCTGGGACAGGGGCTCCGCGAACACTGGGGAGCTGTTTTTT.

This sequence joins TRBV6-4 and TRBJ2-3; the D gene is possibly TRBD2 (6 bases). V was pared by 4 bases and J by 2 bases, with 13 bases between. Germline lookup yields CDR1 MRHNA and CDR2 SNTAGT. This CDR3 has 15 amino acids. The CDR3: CASSAGRDSTDTQYF. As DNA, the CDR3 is TGTGCCAGCAGTGCGGGACGGGACTCCACAGATACGCAGTATTTT.

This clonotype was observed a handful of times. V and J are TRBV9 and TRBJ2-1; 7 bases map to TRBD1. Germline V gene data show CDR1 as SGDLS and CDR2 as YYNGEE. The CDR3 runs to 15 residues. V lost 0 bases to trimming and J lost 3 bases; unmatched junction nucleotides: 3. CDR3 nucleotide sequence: TGTGCCAGCAGCGTAGGGGGACAGAGCTACAATGAGCAGTTCTTC. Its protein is CASSVGGQSYNEQFF.

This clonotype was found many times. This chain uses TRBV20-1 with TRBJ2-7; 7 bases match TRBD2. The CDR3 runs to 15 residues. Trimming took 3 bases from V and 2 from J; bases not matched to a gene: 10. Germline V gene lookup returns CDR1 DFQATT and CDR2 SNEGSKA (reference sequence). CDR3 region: CSASGDYLSPYEQYF. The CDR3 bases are TGCAGTGCTAGTGGGGACTACCTTAGCCCCTACGAGCAGTACTTC.

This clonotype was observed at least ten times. The CDR3 coding sequence is TGCGCCAGCAGCCAAACTAGCACCAATGAGCAGTTCTTC. As protein: CASSQTSTNEQFF. The chain uses TRBV4-1 and TRBJ2-1; D is perhaps TRBD2 (6 bases). This CDR3 spans 13 amino acids. CDR1 is MGHRA, CDR2 YSYEKL, per germline. V lost 2 bases and J 6 bases, leaving 8 bases between the germline ends.

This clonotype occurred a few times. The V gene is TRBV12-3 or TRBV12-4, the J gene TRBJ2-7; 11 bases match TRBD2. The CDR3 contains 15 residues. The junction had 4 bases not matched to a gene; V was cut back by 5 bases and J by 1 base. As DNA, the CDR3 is TGTGCCAGCAGTCGACTAGCGGGATATTCCTACGAGCAGTACTTC. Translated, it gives CASSRLAGYSYEQYF.

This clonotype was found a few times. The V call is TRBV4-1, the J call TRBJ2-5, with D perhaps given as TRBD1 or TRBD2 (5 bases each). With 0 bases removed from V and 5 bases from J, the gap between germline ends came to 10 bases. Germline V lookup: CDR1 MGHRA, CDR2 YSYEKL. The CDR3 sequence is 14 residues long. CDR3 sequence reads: CASSQERGSETQYF. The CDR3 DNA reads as TGCGCCAGCAGCCAAGAGAGGGGATCGGAGACCCAGTACTTC.

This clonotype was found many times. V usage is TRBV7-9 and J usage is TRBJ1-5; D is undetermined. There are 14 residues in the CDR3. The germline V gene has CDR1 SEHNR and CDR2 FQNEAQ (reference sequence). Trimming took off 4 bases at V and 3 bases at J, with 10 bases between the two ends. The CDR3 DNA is TGTGCCAGCAGCTCGGACGGGTACAATCAGCCCCAGCATTTT. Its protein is CASSSDGYNQPQHF.

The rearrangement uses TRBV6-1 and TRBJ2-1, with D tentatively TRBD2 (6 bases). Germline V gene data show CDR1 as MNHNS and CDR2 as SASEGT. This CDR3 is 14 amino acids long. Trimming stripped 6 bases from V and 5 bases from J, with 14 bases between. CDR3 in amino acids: CASRPGLLNNEQFF. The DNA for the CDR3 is TGTGCCAGCAGACCGGGACTGTTGAACAATGAGCAGTTCTTC.

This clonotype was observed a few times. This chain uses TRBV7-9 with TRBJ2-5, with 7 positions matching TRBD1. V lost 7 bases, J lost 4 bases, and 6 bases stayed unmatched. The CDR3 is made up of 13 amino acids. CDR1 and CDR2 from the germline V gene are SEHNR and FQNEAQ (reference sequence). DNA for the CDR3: TGTGCCAGCACCCTGACAGGGTTAGAGACCCAGTACTTC. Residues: CASTLTGLETQYF.

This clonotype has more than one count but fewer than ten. The CDR3 region is CASRPSGSYEQYF. Written as DNA, the CDR3 is TGTGCCAGCAGACCTAGCGGGTCCTACGAGCAGTACTTC. The V gene is TRBV12-3 or TRBV12-4, the J gene TRBJ2-7; 8 positions match TRBD2. The V segment lost 6 bases and the J segment 1 base; nucleotides outside the gene matches: 2. The CDR3 contains 13 residues.

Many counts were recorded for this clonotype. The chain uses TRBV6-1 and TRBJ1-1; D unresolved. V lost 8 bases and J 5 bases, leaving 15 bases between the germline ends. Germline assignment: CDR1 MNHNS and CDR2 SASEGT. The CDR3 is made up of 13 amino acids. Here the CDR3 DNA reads TGTGCCAGCCAGGCGGCCTTGGGGACTGAAGCTTTCTTT. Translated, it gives CASQAALGTEAFF.

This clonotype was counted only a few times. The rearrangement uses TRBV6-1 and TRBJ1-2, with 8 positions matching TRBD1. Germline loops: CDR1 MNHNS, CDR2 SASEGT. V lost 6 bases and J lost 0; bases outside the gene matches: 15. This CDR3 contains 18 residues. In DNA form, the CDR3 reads TGTGCCAGCAGCCCTCGCCGGGACAGGACCCACGCTAACTATGGCTACACCTTC. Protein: CASSPRRDRTHANYGYTF.

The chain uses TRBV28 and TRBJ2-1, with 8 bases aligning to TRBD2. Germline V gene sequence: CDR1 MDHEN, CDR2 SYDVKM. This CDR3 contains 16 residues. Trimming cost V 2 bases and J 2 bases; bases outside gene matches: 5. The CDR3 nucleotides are TGTGCCAGCAGTTTAGAGGGGCGGGGGGCCTACAATGAGCAGTTCTTC. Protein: CASSLEGRGAYNEQFF.

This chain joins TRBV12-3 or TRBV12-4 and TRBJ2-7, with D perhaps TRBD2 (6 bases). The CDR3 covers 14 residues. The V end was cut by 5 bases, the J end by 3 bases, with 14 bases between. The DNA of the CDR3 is TGTGCCAGCAGTAGTTCTAGCGCATACTACGAGCAGTACTTC. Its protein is CASSSSSAYYEQYF.

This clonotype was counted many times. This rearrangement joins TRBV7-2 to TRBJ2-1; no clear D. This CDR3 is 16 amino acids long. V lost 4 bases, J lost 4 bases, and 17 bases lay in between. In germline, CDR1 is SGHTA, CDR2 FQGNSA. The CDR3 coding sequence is TGTGCCAGCAGCTCGAAACGGTGGGCTTTATACAATGAGCAGTTCTTC. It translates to CASSSKRWALYNEQFF.

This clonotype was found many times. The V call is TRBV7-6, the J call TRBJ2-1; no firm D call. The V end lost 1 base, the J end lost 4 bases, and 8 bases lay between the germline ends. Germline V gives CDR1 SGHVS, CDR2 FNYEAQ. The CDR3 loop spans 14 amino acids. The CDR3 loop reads CASSLVESYNEQFF. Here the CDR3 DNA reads TGTGCCAGCAGCTTAGTTGAAAGTTACAATGAGCAGTTCTTC.

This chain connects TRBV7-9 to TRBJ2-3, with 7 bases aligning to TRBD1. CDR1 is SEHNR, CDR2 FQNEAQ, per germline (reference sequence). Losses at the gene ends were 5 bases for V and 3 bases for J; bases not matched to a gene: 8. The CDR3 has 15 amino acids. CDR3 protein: CASSHSGGRTDTQYF. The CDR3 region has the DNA TGTGCCAGCAGCCACTCAGGGGGAAGGACAGATACGCAGTATTTT.

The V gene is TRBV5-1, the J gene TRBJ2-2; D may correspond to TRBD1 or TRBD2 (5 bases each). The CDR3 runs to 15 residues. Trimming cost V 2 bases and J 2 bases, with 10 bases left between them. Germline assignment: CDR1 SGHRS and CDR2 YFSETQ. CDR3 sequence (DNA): TGCGCCAGCAGCTTATGGGACCCAAACACCGGGGAGCTGTTTTTT. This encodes CASSLWDPNTGELFF.

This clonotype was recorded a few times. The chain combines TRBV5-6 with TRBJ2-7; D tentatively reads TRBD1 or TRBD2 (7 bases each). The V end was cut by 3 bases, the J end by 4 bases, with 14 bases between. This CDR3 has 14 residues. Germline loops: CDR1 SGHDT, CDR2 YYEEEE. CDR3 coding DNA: TGTGCCAGCAGCTCCCAGGGGGGGCCGTACGAGCAGTACTTC. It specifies CASSSQGGPYEQYF. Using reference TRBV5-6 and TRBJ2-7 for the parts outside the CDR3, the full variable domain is DAGVTQSPTHLIKTRGQQVTLRCSPKSGHDTVSWYQQALGQGPQFIFQYYEEEERQRGNFPDRFSGHQFPNYSSELNVNALLLGDSALYLCASSSQGGPYEQYFGPGTRLTVT.

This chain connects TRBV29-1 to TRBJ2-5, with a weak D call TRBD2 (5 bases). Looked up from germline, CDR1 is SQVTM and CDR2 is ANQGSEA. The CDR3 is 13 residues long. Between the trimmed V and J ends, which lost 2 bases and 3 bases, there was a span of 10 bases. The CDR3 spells CSVESAGEETQYF. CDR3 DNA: TGCAGCGTTGAATCGGCGGGCGAAGAGACCCAGTACTTC. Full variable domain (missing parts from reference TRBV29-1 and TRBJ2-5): SAVISQKPSRDICQRGTSLTIQCQVDSQVTMMFWYRQQPGQSLTLIATANQGSEATYESGFVIDKFPISRPNLTFSTLTVSNMSPEDSSIYLCSVESAGEETQYFGPGTRLLVL.

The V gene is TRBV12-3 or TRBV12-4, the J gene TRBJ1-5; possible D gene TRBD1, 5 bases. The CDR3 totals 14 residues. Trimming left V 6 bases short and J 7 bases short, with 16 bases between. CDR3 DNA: TGTGCCAGCAGCTACGGGACCTCTAGGCAGCCCCAGCATTTT. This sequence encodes CASSYGTSRQPQHF.

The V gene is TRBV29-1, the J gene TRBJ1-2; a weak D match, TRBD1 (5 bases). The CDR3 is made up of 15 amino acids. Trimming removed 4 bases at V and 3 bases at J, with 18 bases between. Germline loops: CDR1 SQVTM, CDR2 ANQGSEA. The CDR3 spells CSVVSRGQGDYGYTF. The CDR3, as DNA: TGCAGCGTTGTTTCTCGGGGCCAGGGAGACTATGGCTACACCTTC.

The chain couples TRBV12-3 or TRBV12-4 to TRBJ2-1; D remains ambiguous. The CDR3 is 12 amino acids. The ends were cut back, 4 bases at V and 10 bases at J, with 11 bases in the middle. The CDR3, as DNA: TGTGCCAGCAGTTCCCTTAGGCAGGAGCAGTTCTTC. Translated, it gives CASSSLRQEQFF.

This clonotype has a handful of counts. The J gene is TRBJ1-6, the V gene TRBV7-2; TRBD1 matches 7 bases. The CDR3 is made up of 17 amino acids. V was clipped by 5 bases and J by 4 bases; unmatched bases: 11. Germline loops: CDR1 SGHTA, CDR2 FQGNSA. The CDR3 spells CASSTRDSIGYNSPLHF. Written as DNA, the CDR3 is TGTGCCAGCAGCACCCGGGACAGTATCGGGTATAATTCACCCCTCCACTTT.